The source of this T cell receptor (beta chain) is a study of blood T cells in healthy people across ages. Every sample yielded at least 6.5 million isolated PBMCs. General study findings and limits: Diversity figures derived from one million T cells were judged to underestimate the true value. PBMC samples, being unsorted, prevented any conclusive comparison of naive and antigen-experienced cells. There were more naive CD4+ cells and higher diversity in long-lived donors than in aged donors.

Sample-barcoded 5' priming and a J-beta primer mix drove a second PCR of roughly 7 to 11 cycles. TCRdb called the 5' RACE reads again in MiXCR, with one record for every CDR3 protein. The sample lists nearly 1 million distinct CDR3 sequences; roughly 51% were seen once. This clonotype was seen a few times. Its antigen remains unidentified. The V end was cut by 2 bases, the J end by 7 bases, with 16 bases between. Germline V lookup: CDR1 SQVTM, CDR2 ANQGSEA. The CDR3 extends over 14 amino acids. This TCR was recovered from a woman aged 55-70 years in good health. The sample comprised blood. The chain carries TRBV29-1 and TRBJ2-3, with D perhaps TRBD1 or TRBD2 (5 bases each). The CDR3: CSVEFGVRGYTQYF. In DNA form, the CDR3 reads TGCAGCGTTGAATTCGGGGTGAGGGGCTATACGCAGTATTTT.